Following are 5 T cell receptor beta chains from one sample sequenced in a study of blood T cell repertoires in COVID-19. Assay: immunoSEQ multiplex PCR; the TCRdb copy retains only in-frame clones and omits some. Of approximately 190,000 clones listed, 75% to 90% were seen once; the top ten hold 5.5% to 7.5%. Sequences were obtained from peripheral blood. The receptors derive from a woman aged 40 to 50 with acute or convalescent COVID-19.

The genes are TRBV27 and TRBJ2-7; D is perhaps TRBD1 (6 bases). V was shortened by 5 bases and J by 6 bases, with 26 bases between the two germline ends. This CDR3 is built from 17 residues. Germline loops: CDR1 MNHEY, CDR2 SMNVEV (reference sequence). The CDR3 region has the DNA TGTGCCAGCAGTCCTCATGAAACCAGTACAGGGAGCGGCGAGCAGTACTTC. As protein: CASSPHETSTGSGEQYF.

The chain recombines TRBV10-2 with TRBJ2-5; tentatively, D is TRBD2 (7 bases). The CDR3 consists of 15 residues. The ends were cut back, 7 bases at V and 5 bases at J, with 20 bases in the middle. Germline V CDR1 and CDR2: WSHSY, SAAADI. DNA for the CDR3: TGCGCCAGCACCAATAAGGGGGAGGGGTGGGAGACCCAGTACTTC. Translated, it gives CASTNKGEGWETQYF.

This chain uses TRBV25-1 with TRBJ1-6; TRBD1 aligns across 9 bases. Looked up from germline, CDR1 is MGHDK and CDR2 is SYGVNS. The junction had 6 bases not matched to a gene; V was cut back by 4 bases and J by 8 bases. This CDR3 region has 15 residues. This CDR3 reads CASSASGTGYSPLHF. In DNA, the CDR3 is TGTGCCAGCAGTGCATCCGGGACAGGGTATTCACCCCTCCACTTT.

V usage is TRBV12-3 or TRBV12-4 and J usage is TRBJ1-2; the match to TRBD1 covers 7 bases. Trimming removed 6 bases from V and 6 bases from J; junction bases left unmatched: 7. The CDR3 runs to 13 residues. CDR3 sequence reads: CASSLDRENGYTF. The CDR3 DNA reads TGTGCCAGCAGCCTTGACAGGGAAAATGGCTACACCTTC.

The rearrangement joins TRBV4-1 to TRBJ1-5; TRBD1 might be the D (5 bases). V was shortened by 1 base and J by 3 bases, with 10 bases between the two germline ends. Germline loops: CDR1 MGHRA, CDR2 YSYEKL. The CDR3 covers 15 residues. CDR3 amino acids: CASSQGQGNNQPQHF. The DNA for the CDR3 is TGCGCCAGCAGCCAAGGGCAGGGAAACAATCAGCCCCAGCATTTT.